This is a list of T cell receptor beta chains from one sample in a study of blood T cell repertoires in COVID-19. Sequencing used immunoSEQ multiplex PCR; TCRdb keeps in-frame clones, though not all of them. The sample lists around 46,000 clones; approximately 85% were seen once. Sequenced material: peripheral blood. Every receptor here comes from a human donor in a cohort sampled during active COVID-19. The donor label of this sample is uncertain. The CDR3 runs from the conserved cysteine through the conserved F or W. The D gene is left open where the match is weak. Size is omitted from some rows. Given values are once, few, many or a class for expanded clones.

J gene,clone size,D gene,V gene,CDR3 DNA,CDR3 protein
TRBJ1-2,NA,NA,TRBV7-9,TGTGCCAGCAGCTCTAGATTCCCAGATAACTATGGCTACACCTTC,CASSSRFPDNYGYTF
TRBJ1-6,few,TRBD1,TRBV7-9,TGTGCCAGCAGCTTAGGGACAGGGGTCAAAAATTCACCCCTCCACTTT,CASSLGTGVKNSPLHF
TRBJ2-3,NA,TRBD2,TRBV5-1,TGCGCCAGCAGAGACGGGGGGGCCAGCGATACGCAGTATTTT,CASRDGGASDTQYF
TRBJ2-2,NA,NA,TRBV27,TGTGCCAGCAGTTTAGGGGCAGCGAACACCGGGGAGCTGTTTTTT,CASSLGAANTGELFF
TRBJ1-2,NA,TRBD1,TRBV28,TGTGCCAGCAGTTTAGGGACAGGGGTAAACTATGGCTACACCTTC,CASSLGTGVNYGYTF
TRBJ1-2,NA,TRBD1,TRBV6-5,TGTGCCAGCAGTAAACAGGGGGCCCGTGGCTACACCTTC,CASSKQGARGYTF
TRBJ2-1,NA,TRBD1,TRBV5-6,TGTGCCAGCCGAGGGACAGGGGGCTCGGGAGAGCAGTTCTTC,CASRGTGGSGEQFF
TRBJ2-5,NA,TRBD2,TRBV3-1/TRBV3-2,TGTGCCAGACCGGATGCTAGCGGGGGGGCCAATGAGACCCAGTACTTC,CARPDASGGANETQYF
TRBJ1-2,NA,TRBD1,TRBV24-1,TGTGCCACCACCTTGAGGGGGCAGGGTGGCTACACCTTC,CATTLRGQGGYTF
TRBJ2-2,once,TRBD2,TRBV10-3,TGTGCCATCAAAAGGGCGGGGGAGAACACCGGGGAGCTGTTTTTT,CAIKRAGENTGELFF
TRBJ1-5,NA,NA,TRBV19,TGTGCCAGTAGTATCAACTACAATCAGCCCCAGCATTTT,CASSINYNQPQHF
TRBJ2-7,few,TRBD1,TRBV5-4,TGTGCCAGCAGCCGGGACAGGGAGGAAGAGCAGTACTTC,CASSRDREEEQYF
TRBJ1-6,NA,NA,TRBV19,TGTGCCAGTAAAGAGCGACCGCTTAATTCACCCCTCCACTTT,CASKERPLNSPLHF
TRBJ1-2,NA,NA,TRBV7-8,TGTGCCAGCAGCATGCCGGACTCTCCTATCGGCTACACCTTC,CASSMPDSPIGYTF
TRBJ1-3,NA,NA,TRBV24-1,TGTGCCACCAGCTCAACACCTGGAAACACCATATATTTT,CATSSTPGNTIYF
TRBJ1-4,NA,NA,TRBV7-2,TGTGCCAGCAGCTTAGGCGGGGACTATAATGAAAAACTGTTTTTT,CASSLGGDYNEKLFF
TRBJ1-4,NA,NA,TRBV28,TGTGCCAGCAGTTTATCAGGGCTTACTAATGAAAAACTGTTTTTT,CASSLSGLTNEKLFF
TRBJ1-5,NA,NA,TRBV6-5,TGTGCCAGCAGTCAGGGCAACTTGGGCGAGACCCAGCATTTT,CASSQGNLGETQHF
TRBJ2-7,NA,NA,TRBV7-7,TGTGCTAGCAGCCGACCCACAGGAACCTACGAGCAGTACTTC,CASSRPTGTYEQYF
TRBJ1-5,NA,NA,TRBV28,TGTGCCAGCACACCTTGGACAGATAGCAATCAGCCCCAGCATTTT,CASTPWTDSNQPQHF
TRBJ2-1,NA,TRBD2,TRBV7-9,TGTGCCAGCAGCCGCGGGGGCGGGGGGACATACAATGAGCAGTTCTTC,CASSRGGGGTYNEQFF
TRBJ2-7,NA,NA,TRBV2,TGTGCCAGCAATGTCGACAGATCCCACGAGCAGTACTTC,CASNVDRSHEQYF
TRBJ1-1,NA,NA,TRBV3-1/TRBV3-2,TGTGCCAGCAGCCAAGTGTCAGGGGACACTGAAGCTTTCTTT,CASSQVSGDTEAFF
TRBJ1-6,few,TRBD1,TRBV5-1,TGCGCCAGCAGCTTTGGGACAGGGGAGACACCCCTCCACTTT,CASSFGTGETPLHF
TRBJ1-2,NA,NA,TRBV5-5,TGTGCCAGCAGCTTGGACGGGGACACCTATGGCTACACCTTC,CASSLDGDTYGYTF
TRBJ2-7,once,NA,TRBV3-1/TRBV3-2,TGTGCCAGCAGCCAGACTCCTGTAAGCCGCGAGCAGTACTTC,CASSQTPVSREQYF
TRBJ1-2,NA,NA,TRBV5-6,TGTGCCAGCAGCAGGATTGTGGAGAACTATGGCTACACCTTC,CASSRIVENYGYTF
TRBJ1-1,NA,TRBD1,TRBV6-6,TGTGCCAGCAGAAGACAGGGTAACACTGAAGCTTTCTTT,CASRRQGNTEAFF
TRBJ2-7,NA,NA,TRBV6-5,TGTGCCAGCAGTAGTCGGGTTACCTACGAGCAGTACTTC,CASSSRVTYEQYF